This TCR beta chain was sequenced in a study of vaccination effects on CD4 cells after COVID-19. Study-wide background: Sampling occurred a median 72 days post second dose, range 14 to 241. The study, taken as a whole, reports: By a late point after vaccination, infection- and vaccine-induced clones had shrunk markedly through clonal contraction.

With respect to this clone: Its matching antigen is unknown.

There are 14 residues in the CDR3. The ends were cut back, 3 bases at V and 2 bases at J, with 10 bases in the middle. Germline lookup yields CDR1 LGHDT and CDR2 YNNKEL (reference sequence). TCRdb's copy holds only in-frame clones and misses some; the assay was immunoSEQ multiplex PCR. The data show 25,000 to 35,000 clones, just under 75% seen once. ViraFEST used viral peptide pools to expand antigen-specific CD4+ T cells before sequencing. It was after 10 days of culture that CD4+ T cells were isolated. Everyone in the study got two shots of either the BNT162b2 or mRNA-1273 vaccine. Testing of the vaccine recipients showed negative nucleocapsid antibodies and no prior SARS-CoV-2 infection. Half-medium changes using IL-2 medium occurred on days 3 and 7.

This receptor was identified in a human donor who received a COVID-19 vaccine. The material was CD4+ T cells from PBMCs cultured with HCoV-229E spike peptides, obtained after COVID-19 vaccination. The rearrangement links TRBV3-1 (or the pseudogene TRBV3-2) to TRBJ2-5; D not certain. The CDR3 reads CASSHRTSQETQYF. The CDR3 DNA reads TGTGCCAGCAGCCACCGTACCTCGCAAGAGACCCAGTACTTC.